The 24 T cell receptor beta chains below were found in one sample sequenced in a study of cytomegalovirus exposure and HLA in healthy donors (dated by TCRdb to about 2017). The library was made by the immunoSEQ multiplex PCR assay. For the multiplex PCR, a mixture combining 60 forward primers for TCR Vbeta segments and 13 reverse primers for TCR Jbeta segments was used. This immuneACCESS table, as held by TCRdb, lists in-frame sequences with V and J called but not all clones. Of the missing ones, under half trace to an unresolved V gene in checked studies; the others have no known cause. In this sample the table shows 200,000 to 250,000 clones, 70% to 80% of which occur a single time. The top ten hold about 1.9% of the sample. Input material: PBMCs. These receptors came from a woman aged 25 to 45 in good health and CMV-seronegative.

This clone showed up just a few times. V usage is TRBV4-1 and J usage is TRBJ2-1; tentatively, D is TRBD1 (6 bases). The CDR3 has 14 residues. The V end lost 4 bases, the J end lost 3 bases, and 10 bases lay between the germline ends. CDR1 MGHRA and CDR2 YSYEKL come from the germline V gene. CDR3 amino acids: CASSRGGDYNEQFF. CDR3 sequence (DNA): TGCGCCAGCAGCCGTGGGGGCGACTACAATGAGCAGTTCTTC.

This clone was picked up a small number of times. V gene TRBV10-1 combines with J gene TRBJ2-3, with 7 bases fitting TRBD1. CDR1 is WNHNN and CDR2 is SYGVQD in the germline V gene (reference sequence). J was trimmed by 5 bases and V by 5 bases; bases with no gene match: 4. The CDR3 is made up of 13 amino acids. The CDR3 reads CASSSHRGDTQYF. In DNA form, the CDR3 reads TGCGCCAGCAGTTCTCACAGGGGAGATACGCAGTATTTT.

About this clone itself: This specimen includes other DNA sequences encoding the same CDR3. V is TRBV18 and J is TRBJ2-7; a weak D match, TRBD1 (6 bases). Germline-derived CDR1 and CDR2 are KGHSH and LQKENI. The CDR3 length is 14 residues. V was cut by 4 bases and J by 5 bases, with 15 bases left in between. The DNA of the CDR3 is TGTGCCAGCTCACGAGCCGGGACAACACACGAGCAGTACTTC. It yields the protein CASSRAGTTHEQYF.

This chain connects TRBV11-2 to TRBJ1-1, with D perhaps matching TRBD1 (5 bases). This CDR3 contains 13 residues. The ends were cut back, 5 bases at V and 3 bases at J, with 10 bases in the middle. Germline V gene lookup returns CDR1 SGHAT and CDR2 FQNNGV. CDR3 in DNA: TGTGCCAGCAGCCCCGACAGACACACTGAAGCTTTCTTT. This sequence encodes CASSPDRHTEAFF.

Only one count was recorded for this clone. The chain uses TRBV5-3 and TRBJ1-2; TRBD1 is a possible D gene (5 bases). TRBV5-3 carries the ORF label, with uncertain function. This CDR3 spans 13 amino acids. Trimming removed 6 bases at V and 5 bases at J, with 14 bases between. CDR3 region: CARIIQDLYGYTF. CDR3 coding DNA: TGTGCCAGAATCATACAGGATCTTTATGGCTACACCTTC.

The V call is TRBV7-9, the J call TRBJ1-1; D is ambiguous. The CDR3 runs 15 residues. Germline V gives CDR1 SEHNR, CDR2 FQNEAQ (reference sequence). V lost 5 bases, J lost 2 bases, and 15 bases lay in between. The CDR3 loop is CASSLSAAGNTEAFF. Here the CDR3 DNA reads TGTGCCAGCAGCCTAAGTGCGGCGGGAAACACTGAAGCTTTCTTT.

This chain links TRBV7-2 with TRBJ2-2; D might be TRBD1 (6 bases). Germline CDR1 SGHTA, CDR2 FQGNSA. V was shortened by 5 bases and J by 0 bases, with 13 bases between the two germline ends. CDR3 length: 16 amino acids. CDR3 nucleotides: TGTGCCAGCAGCCTGGACAGCAGCGCGAACACCGGGGAGCTGTTTTTT. It is translated as CASSLDSSANTGELFF.

This sequence joins TRBV19 and TRBJ2-1; 7 positions agree with TRBD2. CDR3 length: 16 amino acids. In germline, CDR1 is LNHDA, CDR2 SQIVND (reference sequence). Unmatched junction bases numbered 14, after V lost 6 bases and J lost 6 bases. CDR3 nucleotide sequence: TGTGCCAGTAGATCGGGCGGGAGTAGGGAACGCAATGAGCAGTTCTTC. Protein sequence: CASRSGGSRERNEQFF.

The chain is built from TRBV5-1 and TRBJ2-1; D is possibly TRBD1 (6 bases). V lost 2 bases to trimming and J lost 1 base, with 10 bases between them. CDR3 length equals 15 residues. Germline CDR1 SGHRS, CDR2 YFSETQ. CDR3 coding DNA: TGCGCCAGCAGCTTCCAGGGGTTTTCCTACAATGAGCAGTTCTTC. Translating gives CASSFQGFSYNEQFF.

This CDR3 reads CASSFRDSEGYTF. For the CDR3, the DNA is TGCGCCAGCAGCTTCCGGGACAGCGAGGGCTACACCTTC. The J gene is TRBJ1-2, the V gene TRBV5-1; 7 positions agree with TRBD1. Germline loops: CDR1 SGHRS, CDR2 YFSETQ. J gave up 8 bases and V 2 bases, and 6 bases lay outside the gene matches. This CDR3 is 13 amino acids long.

This clone appeared a few times. The chain recombines TRBV2 with TRBJ2-6, with a possible D match to TRBD1 (6 bases). Germline-derived CDR1 and CDR2 are SNHLY and FYNNEI. V dropped 8 bases and J dropped 2 bases, with 13 bases sitting between them. This CDR3 is built from 15 residues. The CDR3 loop is CASRLRDTGANVLTF. As DNA, the CDR3 is TGTGCCAGCCGTCTACGGGACACTGGGGCCAACGTCCTGACTTTC.

The chain combines TRBV7-9 with TRBJ1-2; a possible D gene is TRBD1 (6 bases). V was pared by 2 bases and J by 8 bases, with 21 bases between. Germline V gene lookup returns CDR1 SEHNR and CDR2 FQNEAQ (reference sequence). The CDR3 sequence is 16 residues long. In nucleotides, the CDR3 is TGTGCCAGCAGCTTACTCCCCCAGGGGCGGCGGGGGGGCTACACCTTC. This encodes CASSLLPQGRRGGYTF.

This clone was recorded a few times. The chain joins TRBV6-6 to TRBJ2-3; TRBD2 agrees at 9 bases. The ends lost 4 bases at V and 3 bases at J; junction bases unmatched: 5. The CDR3 has 15 amino acids. Germline CDR1 reads MNHNY; CDR2 reads SVGAGI (reference sequence). The CDR3 reads CASSSPGLATDTQYF. CDR3 DNA: TGTGCCAGCAGTTCACCGGGACTAGCAACAGATACGCAGTATTTT.

This chain joins TRBV6-6 and TRBJ1-2; D gene unclear. The CDR3 spans 13 residues. Germline V gene data show CDR1 as MNHNY and CDR2 as SVGAGI (reference sequence). V dropped 6 bases and J dropped 2 bases, with 10 bases sitting between them. For the CDR3, the DNA is TGTGCCAGCAGCCAACAGTCCAACTATGGCTACACCTTC. Translating it yields CASSQQSNYGYTF.

Remarks on this clone: At the DNA level, this CDR3 is encoded by other sequences in the same sample as well. The chain has TRBV5-5 and TRBJ2-1; 7 bases are a match to TRBD1. The CDR3 covers 15 residues. J lost 0 bases, V lost 1 base, and 1 base had no gene match. Germline CDR1 is SGHKS and CDR2 is YYEKEE (reference sequence). The CDR3 sequence: CASSLSGGSYNEQFF. CDR3 sequence (DNA): TGTGCCAGCAGCTTGTCAGGGGGCTCCTACAATGAGCAGTTCTTC.

The chain links TRBV5-5 to TRBJ2-7; perhaps TRBD1 as D (5 bases). Per the germline V gene, CDR1 is SGHKS and CDR2 is YYEKEE (reference sequence). The CDR3 length is 13 residues. V lost 2 bases to trimming and J lost 6 bases, with 12 bases between them. CDR3 amino acids: CASSLPGLGEQYF. The CDR3 coding sequence is TGTGCCAGCAGCTTACCAGGGCTCGGCGAGCAGTACTTC. Filled out from reference TRBV5-5 and TRBJ2-7, the complete variable domain reads DAGVTQSPTHLIKTRGQQVTLRCSPISGHKSVSWYQQVLGQGPQFIFQYYEKEERGRGNFPDRFSARQFPNYSSELNVNALLLGDSALYLCASSLPGLGEQYFGPGTRLTVT.

For the CDR3, the DNA is TGTGCCAGCAGTGAAGCGCCCGGGAACTATGGCTACACCTTC. Protein product: CASSEAPGNYGYTF. V and J are TRBV6-1 and TRBJ1-2; D gene ambiguous. Germline CDR1 and CDR2: MNHNS and SASEGT. V was shortened by 0 bases and J by 2 bases, with 7 bases between the two germline ends. The CDR3 runs to 14 residues.

The rearrangement links TRBV2 to TRBJ2-3; tentative D call: TRBD2 (5 bases). V lost 9 bases and J 0 bases, leaving 19 bases between the germline ends. CDR3 length: 16 amino acids. Germline lookup yields CDR1 SNHLY and CDR2 FYNNEI. The CDR3 loop reads CARNTRPGKSTDTQYF. The CDR3 nucleotides read TGTGCCAGGAATACCCGTCCGGGAAAGAGCACAGATACGCAGTATTTT.

The rearrangement links TRBV11-3 to TRBJ1-2; the D gene is possibly TRBD1 (6 bases). The CDR3 is 15 residues long. Trimming left V 0 bases short and J 7 bases short, with 15 bases between. Germline CDR1 reads SGHNT; CDR2 reads YENEEA. Here the CDR3 reads CASSLDVAQGGGYTF. The CDR3 DNA reads as TGTGCCAGCAGCTTAGATGTTGCACAGGGTGGTGGCTACACCTTC.

The genes are TRBV7-5 and TRBJ2-3; TRBD2 is the table's D call, not checked against the DNA. TRBV7-5 is described as a pseudogene. The CDR3 totals 15 residues. This chain's CDR3 is CARPGLAGVTDTQYF. The CDR3 DNA reads as TGTGCCCGCCCGGGTCTAGCGGGAGTCACAGATACGCAGTATTTT.

The chain combines TRBV9 with TRBJ2-1; 10 positions match TRBD2. Per the germline V gene, CDR1 is SGDLS and CDR2 is YYNGEE. This CDR3 is 17 amino acids long. V dropped 0 bases and J dropped 5; count of bases not matched to a gene: 8. CDR3 DNA sequence: TGTGCCAGCAGCGTAGGGGTAAGCGGGAGGGCCGACAATGAGCAGTTCTTC. Encoded protein: CASSVGVSGRADNEQFF.

The chain uses TRBV9 and TRBJ1-2; D gene ambiguous. The CDR3 totals 14 residues. Trimming pared 5 bases from V and 2 bases from J, leaving 13 bases between. Germline CDR1 and CDR2: SGDLS and YYNGEE. The CDR3 here is CASSRGELNYGYTF. In nucleotides, the CDR3 is TGTGCCAGCAGTCGTGGAGAACTAAACTATGGCTACACCTTC.

This clone was seen just once. The chain uses TRBV19 and TRBJ2-1; 11 bases agree with TRBD1. The CDR3 consists of 17 residues. Germline CDR1 reads LNHDA; CDR2 reads SQIVND (reference sequence). The ends lost 4 bases at V and 9 bases at J; junction bases unmatched: 14. CDR3 in amino acids: CASSRDRGSKSSPEQFF. For the CDR3, the DNA is TGTGCCAGTAGTAGGGACAGGGGGAGCAAATCGTCCCCTGAGCAGTTCTTC.

The genes are TRBV30 and TRBJ2-7; TRBD2 matches at 9 bases. The V and J ends lost 5 bases and 3 bases, in that order; junction bases with no gene match: 8. Germline assignment: CDR1 GTSNPN and CDR2 SVGIG (reference sequence). The CDR3 totals 14 residues. CDR3 in DNA: TGTGCCTGGGGTACTGGGACTAGCTACTACGAGCAGTACTTC. As protein: CAWGTGTSYYEQYF.